Listed here are 2 T cell receptor beta chains from one sample, sequenced in a study of T cell changes during pregnancy in multiple sclerosis. Data came from immunoSEQ multiplex PCR; TCRdb stores just in-frame clones and leaves some out. The data show 30,000 to 45,000 clones, with about 93% seen just once and under 0.4% held by the top ten. Sequencing was performed on CD4+ T cells from peripheral blood mononuclear cells, taken after pregnancy. The receptors shown here come from a female donor in good health, enrolled as a control in a pregnancy study.

The J gene is TRBJ2-7, the V gene TRBV30; D remains unclear. V was pared by 4 bases and J by 5 bases, with 15 bases between. Germline V CDR1 and CDR2: GTSNPN, SVGIG (reference sequence). The CDR3 totals 13 residues. The DNA of the CDR3 is TGTGCCTGGAACCGGCCTTTAGCCCACGAGCAGTACTTC. This gives the protein CAWNRPLAHEQYF.

The V and J genes are TRBV27 and TRBJ2-7, with TRBD2 as a possible D gene (5 bases). CDR3 length: 13 amino acids. V was clipped by 7 bases and J by 3 bases, with 13 bases between them. The germline V gene encodes CDR1 MNHEY and CDR2 SMNVEV (reference sequence). The CDR3 bases are TGTGCCAGCATCCAGCCGGGGAACTACGAGCAGTACTTC. This gives the protein CASIQPGNYEQYF.